The 29 T cell receptor beta chains reported below all come from one sample, sequenced in a study of persistence of HIV-infected CD4 T cells. The stimulus was an HIV-1 Gag 15-mer peptide pool, 0.85 to 1 ug/peptide/mL. CD40L/CD69 double-negative CD45RO-high memory CD4+ T cells were collected. The immunoSEQ assay was version 4, run in survey mode. Repertoires were generated with immunoSEQ multiplex PCR, while TCRdb's copy carries only in-frame clones and drops some. Here the sample spans approximately 65,000 clones, roughly 75% being singletons. Their recognized antigens are unknown. The starting material was CD4+ T cells sorted from PBMCs after roughly 18-hour stimulation, obtained from a patient who received antiretroviral therapy. These TCRs come from an adult man with HIV who was CMV-seropositive.

J is TRBJ1-5 and V is TRBV27; tentative D call: TRBD1 (6 bases). V was shortened by 2 bases and J by 4 bases, with 12 bases between the two germline ends. Germline lookup yields CDR1 MNHEY and CDR2 SMNVEV (reference sequence). CDR3 length: 15 amino acids. The CDR3 here is CASSLQGPVNQPQHF. CDR3 in DNA: TGTGCCAGCAGTTTACAGGGGCCGGTTAATCAGCCCCAGCATTTT.

This clone was seen many times. The chain carries TRBV10-1 and TRBJ1-6; D uncertain. This CDR3 spans 13 amino acids. Germline CDR1 is WNHNN and CDR2 is SYGVQD (reference sequence). V dropped 7 bases and J dropped 4 bases, with 8 bases sitting between them. CDR3 nucleotides: TGCGCCAGCAATAACGGGTATAATTCACCCCTCCACTTT. It codes for CASNNGYNSPLHF.

This clone is a singleton in its sample. The chain is built from TRBV15 and TRBJ1-5; TRBD1 aligns across 7 bases. The germline V gene has CDR1 LNHNV and CDR2 YYDKDF (reference sequence). The CDR3 is made up of 20 amino acids. Trimming removed 5 bases from V and 0 bases from J; junction bases left unmatched: 19. The CDR3, as DNA: TGTGCCACCAGCTCCCCGGGGGGGACAGAGACGCCTTATAGCAATCAGCCCCAGCATTTT. Translated: CATSSPGGTETPYSNQPQHF.

The CDR3 spells CASSQKNEQFF. The CDR3 bases are TGTGCCAGCAGTCAGAAGAATGAGCAGTTCTTC. The chain carries TRBV2 and TRBJ2-1; D is unresolved. Deletions cut 5 bases from V and 7 bases from J, with 6 bases between. Germline CDR1 SNHLY, CDR2 FYNNEI. The CDR3 consists of 11 residues.

This chain joins TRBV4-2 and TRBJ1-4; TRBD1 is a possible D gene (6 bases). Looked up from germline, CDR1 is LGHNA and CDR2 is YNFKEQ. The CDR3 length is 16 residues. V dropped 1 base and J dropped 7 bases, with 16 bases sitting between them. The CDR3 region is CASSQVIAGESEKLFF. CDR3 bases: TGTGCCAGCAGCCAAGTAATCGCAGGGGAAAGTGAAAAACTGTTTTTT.

The V call is TRBV21-1, the J call TRBJ1-1. TRBV21-1 is shown as a pseudogene. This CDR3 has 15 residues. The DNA of the CDR3 is TGTGCCAGCAGCAACGGGGGGGACACCGATATTGAAGCTTTCTTT. This encodes CASSNGGDTDIEAFF.

The V call is TRBV7-6, the J call TRBJ2-2, with unresolved D. This CDR3 has 14 residues. Germline loops: CDR1 SGHVS, CDR2 FNYEAQ. Trimming shortened V by 1 base and J by 3 bases, and 6 bases separated the two germline ends. CDR3 sequence reads: CASSLEGHTGELFF. CDR3 DNA sequence: TGTGCCAGCAGCTTAGAAGGGCACACCGGGGAGCTGTTTTTT.

This clone was seen a few times. This chain connects TRBV6-5 to TRBJ2-1; TRBD1 matches at 11 bases. The trim removed 4 bases at V and 7 bases at J, leaving 9 bases unmatched. This CDR3 contains 16 residues. CDR1 is MNHEY, CDR2 SVGAGI, per germline. The CDR3, as DNA: TGTGCCAGCAGTTCTCCCCGGGACAGGGGGTTTAATGAGCAGTTCTTC. This sequence encodes CASSSPRDRGFNEQFF.

The chain recombines TRBV5-1 with TRBJ2-7; TRBD1 agrees at 10 bases. Trimming at V came to 0 bases and at J to 6 bases, leaving 3 bases not matched to a gene. This CDR3 has 14 residues. Germline V gene lookup returns CDR1 SGHRS and CDR2 YFSETQ. The CDR3 DNA follows: TGCGCCAGCAGCTTGGCCGGGACAGGGGCCGAGCAGTACTTC. It encodes CASSLAGTGAEQYF.

The gene calls are TRBV6-1 and TRBJ2-1, with 10 bases aligning to TRBD2. CDR1 MNHNS and CDR2 SASEGT come from the germline V gene. Trimming took 3 bases from V and 6 from J; bases not matched to a gene: 2. The CDR3 spans 14 residues. The CDR3: CASSESGGANEQFF. CDR3 sequence (DNA): TGTGCCAGCAGTGAGAGCGGGGGGGCCAATGAGCAGTTCTTC.

This chain uses TRBV19 with TRBJ1-1, with 8 nucleotides matching TRBD1. This CDR3 region has 14 residues. Unmatched junction bases numbered 6, after V lost 5 bases and J lost 4 bases. The germline CDR1 and CDR2 sequences are LNHDA and SQIVND (reference sequence). The CDR3 DNA sequence: TGTGCCAGTAGTCCCCGGACAGGGATCACTGAAGCTTTCTTT. Its protein product is CASSPRTGITEAFF.

V gene TRBV19 combines with J gene TRBJ1-5, with 7 bases matching TRBD1. The CDR3 is made up of 16 amino acids. Trimming removed 1 base from V and 0 bases from J; junction bases left unmatched: 3. Looked up from germline, CDR1 is LNHDA and CDR2 is SQIVND (reference sequence). CDR3 protein: CASSIGTGYSNQPQHF. For the CDR3, the DNA is TGTGCCAGTAGTATAGGGACAGGTTATAGCAATCAGCCCCAGCATTTT. The whole variable domain, remainder taken from reference TRBV19 and TRBJ1-5, is DGGITQSPKYLFRKEGQNVTLSCEQNLNHDAMYWYRQDPGQGLRLIYYSQIVNDFQKGDIAEGYSVSREKKESFPLTVTSAQKNPTAFYLCASSIGTGYSNQPQHFGDGTRLSIL.

The V gene is TRBV10-3, the J gene TRBJ1-5; 9 positions match TRBD1. V trimming: 5 bases; J trimming: 2 bases; junction bases outside the gene matches: 4. The germline gives CDR1 ENHRY, CDR2 SYGVKD. The CDR3 loop spans 15 amino acids. Here the CDR3 reads CAISTGGRGNQPQHF. As DNA, the CDR3 is TGTGCCATCAGTACAGGGGGCAGGGGCAATCAGCCCCAGCATTTT.

This sequence joins TRBV19 and TRBJ1-1; D is uncertain. The germline gives CDR1 LNHDA, CDR2 SQIVND (reference sequence). CDR3 length: 13 amino acids. Trimming pared 5 bases from V and 1 base from J, leaving 8 bases between. The CDR3 protein is CASSRHPNTEAFF. DNA of the CDR3: TGTGCCAGTAGTCGGCACCCGAACACTGAAGCTTTCTTT.

The genes are TRBV5-1 and TRBJ1-2, with 10 bases aligning to TRBD1. The CDR3 has 14 residues. The ends lost 4 bases at V and 6 bases at J; junction bases unmatched: 6. Germline V gene lookup returns CDR1 SGHRS and CDR2 YFSETQ. The CDR3 is CASSLGTGADGYTF. CDR3 sequence (DNA): TGCGCCAGCAGCCTCGGGACAGGGGCTGATGGCTACACCTTC.

The chain has TRBV5-5 and TRBJ1-3; D might be TRBD1 (5 bases). This CDR3 spans 18 amino acids. V was trimmed by 2 bases and J by 0 bases, leaving 18 bases between them. The germline V gene encodes CDR1 SGHKS and CDR2 YYEKEE (reference sequence). CDR3: CASSFGTHARSSGNTIYF. CDR3 DNA sequence: TGTGCCAGCAGCTTTGGGACTCACGCCCGTAGCTCTGGAAACACCATATATTTT.

The rearrangement links TRBV5-1 to TRBJ2-5; D is uncertain. V dropped 4 bases and J dropped 1 base, with 8 bases sitting between them. The CDR3 is made up of 13 amino acids. From germline, CDR1 is SGHRS and CDR2 YFSETQ. The CDR3 is CASSTDGQETQYF. In DNA, the CDR3 is TGCGCCAGCAGCACGGACGGCCAAGAGACCCAGTACTTC.

The gene calls are TRBV19 and TRBJ1-2, with 7 positions matching TRBD1. Germline V gene data show CDR1 as LNHDA and CDR2 as SQIVND (reference sequence). The CDR3 totals 16 residues. With V trimmed by 5 bases and J by 1 base, 10 bases remained unmatched. The CDR3: CASSPTGQTFNYGYTF. The CDR3 DNA is TGTGCCAGTAGTCCTACGGGACAGACATTTAACTATGGCTACACCTTC.

The J gene is TRBJ2-7, the V gene TRBV10-1; D might be TRBD2 (6 bases). The germline gives CDR1 WNHNN, CDR2 SYGVQD (reference sequence). Trimming removed 3 bases from V and 0 bases from J, with 9 bases in between. CDR3 length: 14 amino acids. CDR3 sequence: CASSDPGDSYEQYF. DNA of the CDR3: TGCGCCAGCAGTGATCCGGGGGACTCCTACGAGCAGTACTTC.

This chain links TRBV2 with TRBJ1-2, with D possibly being TRBD1 (6 bases). The length of the CDR3 is 14 residues. V shed 1 base and J shed 6 bases, with 12 bases lying between them. The germline V gene encodes CDR1 SNHLY and CDR2 FYNNEI. CDR3 protein: CASSEGGGADGYTF. CDR3 nucleotides: TGTGCCAGCAGTGAAGGAGGGGGGGCAGATGGCTACACCTTC. Full variable domain (missing parts from reference TRBV2 and TRBJ1-2): EPEVTQTPSHQVTQMGQEVILRCVPISNHLYFYWYRQILGQKVEFLVSFYNNEISEKSEIFDDQFSVERPDGSNFTLKIRSTKLEDSAMYFCASSEGGGADGYTFGSGTRLTVV.

This clone was found many times. The chain has TRBV3-1 (or the pseudogene TRBV3-2) and TRBJ2-7; the match to TRBD2 covers 9 bases. The CDR3 has 19 residues. J gave up 0 bases and V 4 bases, and 16 bases lay outside the gene matches. Germline V gene sequence: CDR1 LGHDT, CDR2 YNNKEL (reference sequence). The CDR3 DNA is TGTGCCAGCAGCCCCTTGAGGAGCGGGGGGCCAACAAGCTCCTACGAGCAGTACTTC. Translating gives CASSPLRSGGPTSSYEQYF.

The V gene is TRBV5-4, the J gene TRBJ2-5; tentatively, D is TRBD1 or TRBD2 (5 bases each). The CDR3 is 14 residues long. Trimming took off 4 bases at V and 4 bases at J, with 14 bases between the two ends. Germline V gives CDR1 SGHNT, CDR2 YYREEE (reference sequence). The CDR3 sequence is CASSPPTRGETQYF. The CDR3 DNA reads TGTGCCAGCAGCCCCCCGACGAGGGGAGAGACCCAGTACTTC. Using reference TRBV5-4 and TRBJ2-5 for the parts outside the CDR3, the full variable domain is ETGVTQSPTHLIKTRGQQVTLRCSSQSGHNTVSWYQQALGQGPQFIFQYYREEENGRGNFPPRFSGLQFPNYSSELNVNALELDDSALYLCASSPPTRGETQYFGPGTRLLVL.

The chain couples TRBV4-2 to TRBJ1-6, with D possibly being TRBD1 (5 bases). Germline CDR1 LGHNA, CDR2 YNFKEQ. The CDR3 sequence is 13 residues long. V shed 0 bases and J shed 9 bases, with 6 bases lying between them. The CDR3 sequence: CASSQETASPLHF. The CDR3 coding sequence is TGTGCCAGCAGCCAAGAGACAGCTTCACCCCTCCACTTT.

The rearrangement links TRBV7-9 to TRBJ1-1; 10 bases match TRBD1. Germline V gene sequence: CDR1 SEHNR, CDR2 FQNEAQ (reference sequence). CDR3 length equals 13 residues. V was clipped by 3 bases and J by 8 bases; unmatched bases: 3. The CDR3 spells CASSFETGGEAFF. The CDR3 DNA reads TGTGCCAGCAGCTTCGAGACAGGGGGCGAAGCTTTCTTT.

The V gene is TRBV9, the J gene TRBJ2-2; TRBD1 matches 8 bases. The CDR3 covers 14 residues. J was trimmed by 1 base and V by 5 bases; bases with no gene match: 1. Germline V CDR1 and CDR2: SGDLS, YYNGEE. In DNA form, the CDR3 reads TGTGCCAGCAGGGGGACAGGGAACACCGGGGAGCTGTTTTTT. It specifies CASRGTGNTGELFF.

This clone was found once. This chain joins TRBV19 and TRBJ2-3, with D possibly being TRBD1 or TRBD2 (7 bases each). The ends were cut back, 6 bases at V and 1 base at J, with 14 bases in the middle. The germline V gene encodes CDR1 LNHDA and CDR2 SQIVND (reference sequence). The CDR3 is 15 residues long. In DNA, the CDR3 is TGTGCCAGTAGCCGCGCAGGGGGGGGCACAGATACGCAGTATTTT. Translating gives CASSRAGGGTDTQYF. Full variable domain (remainder filled in from reference TRBV19 and TRBJ2-3): DGGITQSPKYLFRKEGQNVTLSCEQNLNHDAMYWYRQDPGQGLRLIYYSQIVNDFQKGDIAEGYSVSREKKESFPLTVTSAQKNPTAFYLCASSRAGGGTDTQYFGPGTRLTVL.

The gene calls are TRBV6-5 and TRBJ1-2, with 7 nucleotides matching TRBD1. The CDR3 is made up of 15 amino acids. The germline V gene has CDR1 MNHEY and CDR2 SVGAGI. With 0 bases clipped from V and 5 bases from J, the junction kept 6 bases outside the gene matches. This CDR3 is CASSYSARGGYGYTF. CDR3 coding DNA: TGTGCCAGCAGTTACTCGGCCAGGGGGGGATATGGCTACACCTTC.

The chain combines TRBV2 with TRBJ1-6; D is undetermined. CDR3 length equals 15 residues. Trimming took off 0 bases at V and 14 bases at J, with 17 bases between the two ends. Germline assignment: CDR1 SNHLY and CDR2 FYNNEI. The CDR3: CASSEALTKGYTLHF. The CDR3 coding sequence is TGTGCCAGCAGTGAAGCGCTTACTAAAGGATACACCCTCCACTTT. Supplemented by reference TRBV2 and TRBJ1-6, the full variable domain reads EPEVTQTPSHQVTQMGQEVILRCVPISNHLYFYWYRQILGQKVEFLVSFYNNEISEKSEIFDDQFSVERPDGSNFTLKIRSTKLEDSAMYFCASSEALTKGYTLHFGNGTRLTVT.

The rearrangement uses TRBV7-8 and TRBJ2-1; TRBD2 agrees at 10 bases. The germline CDR1 and CDR2 sequences are SGHVS and FQNEAQ. V lost 11 bases, J lost 9 bases, and 16 bases stayed unmatched. The CDR3 is 15 residues long. The CDR3 here is CASGSGGAHFGEQFF. Written as DNA, the CDR3 is TGTGCCTCGGGGAGCGGGGGGGCCCACTTCGGTGAGCAGTTCTTC.